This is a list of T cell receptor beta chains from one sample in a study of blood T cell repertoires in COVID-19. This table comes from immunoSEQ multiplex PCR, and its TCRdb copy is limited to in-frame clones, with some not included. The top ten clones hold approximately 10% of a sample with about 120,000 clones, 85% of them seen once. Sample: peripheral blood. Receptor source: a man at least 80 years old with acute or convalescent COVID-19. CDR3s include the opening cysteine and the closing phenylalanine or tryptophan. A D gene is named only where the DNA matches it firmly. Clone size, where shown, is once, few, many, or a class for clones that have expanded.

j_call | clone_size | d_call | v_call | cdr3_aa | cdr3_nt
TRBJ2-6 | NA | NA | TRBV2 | CAARGSGANVLTF | TGTGCCGCCCGGGGCTCTGGGGCCAACGTCCTGACTTTC
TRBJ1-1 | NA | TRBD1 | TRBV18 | CASSPGQGLYTEAFF | TGTGCCAGCTCACCAGGACAGGGGCTTTATACTGAAGCTTTCTTT
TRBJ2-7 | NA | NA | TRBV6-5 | CASSFPGSYEQYF | TGTGCCAGCAGTTTCCCAGGTTCCTACGAGCAGTACTTC
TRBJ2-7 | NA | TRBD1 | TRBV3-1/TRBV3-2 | CASSPGQGYEQYF | TGTGCCAGCAGCCCTGGACAGGGCTACGAGCAGTACTTC
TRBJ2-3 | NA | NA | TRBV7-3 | CASSLLVPDTQYF | TGTGCCAGCAGCTTACTAGTCCCGGATACGCAGTATTTT
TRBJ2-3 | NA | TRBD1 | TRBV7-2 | CASSPQGVFTDTQYF | TGTGCCAGCAGCCCACAGGGGGTCTTCACAGATACGCAGTATTTT
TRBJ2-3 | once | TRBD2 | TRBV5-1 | CASSPGSSGGSTDTQYF | TGCGCCAGCAGCCCAGGGTCTAGCGGGGGGAGCACAGATACGCAGTATTTT
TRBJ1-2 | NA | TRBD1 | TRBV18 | CASAETGNYGYTF | TGTGCCAGCGCCGAGACAGGGAACTATGGCTACACCTTC
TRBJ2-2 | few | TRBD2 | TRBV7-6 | CASSLRGGAGNTGELFF | TGTGCCAGCAGCCTTCGCGGGGGAGCTGGCAACACCGGGGAGCTGTTTTTT
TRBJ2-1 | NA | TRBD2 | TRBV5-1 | CASSLSGGLYNEQFF | TGCGCCAGCAGCTTATCGGGGGGACTCTACAATGAGCAGTTCTTC
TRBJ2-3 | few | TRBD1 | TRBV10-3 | CAISERGQGAGTDTQYF | TGTGCCATCAGTGAGAGAGGACAGGGGGCTGGCACAGATACGCAGTATTTT
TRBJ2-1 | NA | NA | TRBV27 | CASSRGRGYYNEQFF | TGTGCCAGCAGTCGGGGGAGGGGGTACTACAATGAGCAGTTCTTC
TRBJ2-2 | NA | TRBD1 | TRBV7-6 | CASSPGQGANGELFF | TGTGCCAGCAGCCCGGGACAGGGGGCGAACGGGGAGCTGTTTTTT
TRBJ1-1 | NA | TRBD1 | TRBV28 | CASTTRRQGWTEAFF | TGTGCCAGCACTACCCGCCGACAGGGCTGGACTGAAGCTTTCTTT
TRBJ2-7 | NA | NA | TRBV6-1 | CASSESWAGTYEQYF | TGTGCCAGCAGTGAAAGTTGGGCAGGGACTTACGAGCAGTACTTC
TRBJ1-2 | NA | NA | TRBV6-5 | CASSQQGPYGYTF | TGTGCCAGCAGTCAGCAGGGGCCCTATGGCTACACCTTC
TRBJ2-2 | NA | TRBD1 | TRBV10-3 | CAIRAQGTNTGELFF | TGTGCCATCAGAGCACAGGGGACGAACACCGGGGAGCTGTTTTTT
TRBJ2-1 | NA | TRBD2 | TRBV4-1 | CASSQPSGRATDEQFF | TGCGCCAGCAGCCAACCTTCCGGGAGGGCTACAGATGAGCAGTTCTTC
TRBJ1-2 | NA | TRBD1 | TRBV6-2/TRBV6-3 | CASSWDRRVSGYTF | TGTGCCAGCAGTTGGGACAGGCGAGTCTCTGGCTACACCTTC
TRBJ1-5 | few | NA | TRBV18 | CASSRDINQPQHF | TGTGCCAGCTCACGAGACATCAATCAGCCCCAGCATTTT
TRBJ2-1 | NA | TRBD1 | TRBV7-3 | CASSRTGESYNEQFF | TGTGCCAGCAGCCGAACAGGGGAGTCCTACAATGAGCAGTTCTTC
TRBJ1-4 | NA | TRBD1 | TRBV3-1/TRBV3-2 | CASSPQQGYEKLFF | TGTGCCAGCAGCCCTCAACAGGGGTATGAAAAACTGTTTTTT
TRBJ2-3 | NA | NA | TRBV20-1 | CSASYGRSTDTQYF | TGCAGTGCTAGTTACGGGAGAAGCACAGATACGCAGTATTTT
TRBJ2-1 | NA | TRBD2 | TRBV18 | CASSLGLAGYNEQFF | TGTGCCAGCTCACTTGGACTAGCGGGATACAATGAGCAGTTCTTC
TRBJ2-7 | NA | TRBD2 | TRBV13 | CASSWSSGSSYEQYF | TGTGCCAGCAGCTGGTCTAGCGGTTCCTCCTACGAGCAGTACTTC
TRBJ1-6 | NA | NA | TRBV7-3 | CASQEAANSPLHF | TGTGCCAGCCAGGAGGCGGCAAATTCACCCCTCCACTTT
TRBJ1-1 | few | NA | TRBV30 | CAWSNSAEAFF | TGTGCCTGGAGTAACTCTGCTGAAGCTTTCTTT
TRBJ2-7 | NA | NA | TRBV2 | CASRPRGEQYF | TGTGCCAGCAGACCCCGCGGCGAGCAATACTTC